This T cell receptor beta chain was obtained from a study of T cell changes during pregnancy in multiple sclerosis. Repertoires were generated with immunoSEQ multiplex PCR, while TCRdb's copy carries only in-frame clones and drops some. The repertoire holds roughly 80,000 clones, approximately 91% seen once, with 1.5% to 2% in the top ten. There are 14 residues in the CDR3. The chain combines TRBV21-1 with TRBJ2-7; the table's TRBD1 call for D was not verified on the DNA. TRBV21-1 counts as a pseudogene. The clonotype comes from a female donor with multiple sclerosis, enrolled in a pregnancy study. The sample was peripheral blood, taken before pregnancy. CDR3 sequence: CASSKAGRSYEQYF. CDR3 sequence (DNA): TGTGCCAGCAGCAAAGCTGGCCGATCCTACGAGCAGTACTTC.